The entry below describes one T cell receptor (beta chain). This CDR3 has 14 amino acids. Between the trimmed V and J ends, which lost 4 bases and 8 bases, there was a span of 12 bases. CDR1 LGHNA and CDR2 YSLEER come from the germline V gene. The PCR ran on 60 Vbeta and 13 Jbeta primers. The protocol was immunoSEQ multiplex PCR, while the TCRdb copy is restricted to in-frame clones and leaves out a portion. Of 150,000 to 200,000 clones listed, more than 60% were seen once; the top ten hold 6.5% to 8.5%. This entry is derived from a study of cytomegalovirus exposure and HLA in healthy donors. The TCR originated in a woman between 40 and 50 years old in good health and CMV-seropositive. The rearrangement joins TRBV4-3 to TRBJ1-6; possible D gene TRBD1, 6 bases. The material sequenced was PBMCs. The CDR3 DNA follows: TGCGCCAGCAGCCTAGGACAGTCAGATTCACCCCTCCACTTT. The encoded protein is CASSLGQSDSPLHF.